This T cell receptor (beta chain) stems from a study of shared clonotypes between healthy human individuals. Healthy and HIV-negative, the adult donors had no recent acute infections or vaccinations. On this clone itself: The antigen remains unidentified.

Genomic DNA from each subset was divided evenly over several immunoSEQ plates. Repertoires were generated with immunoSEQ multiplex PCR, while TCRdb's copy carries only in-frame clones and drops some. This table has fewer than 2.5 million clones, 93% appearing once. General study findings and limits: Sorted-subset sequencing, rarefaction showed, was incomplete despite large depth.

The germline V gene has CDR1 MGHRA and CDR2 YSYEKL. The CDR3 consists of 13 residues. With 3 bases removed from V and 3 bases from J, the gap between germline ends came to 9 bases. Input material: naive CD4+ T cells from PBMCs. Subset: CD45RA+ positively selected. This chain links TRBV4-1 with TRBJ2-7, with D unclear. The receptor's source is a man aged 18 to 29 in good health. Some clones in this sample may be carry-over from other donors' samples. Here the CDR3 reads CASSHQPSYEQYF. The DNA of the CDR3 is TGCGCCAGCAGCCACCAGCCTAGCTACGAGCAGTACTTC.